The 11 T cell receptor beta chains in this list originate from one sample, sequenced in a study of PD-L1 blockade in urothelial cancer. This table comes from immunoSEQ multiplex PCR, and its TCRdb copy is limited to in-frame clones, with some not included. The sample comprises around 110,000 clones, roughly 90% of which are singletons, and 1.7% rests with the top ten. The time point here: peripheral blood 6 weeks after treatment start. Material: PBMCs, obtained around atezolizumab (anti-PD-L1) treatment. These receptors all come from a man aged 55 to 70 with urothelial cancer.

The chain couples TRBV28 to TRBJ2-7, with D hard to call. V shed 6 bases and J shed 0 bases, with 12 bases lying between them. CDR1 is MDHEN and CDR2 is SYDVKM in the germline V gene. The length of the CDR3 is 14 residues. The DNA for the CDR3 is TGTGCCAGCAGGAAGACTGGAAGCTCCTACGAGCAGTACTTC. Encoded protein: CASRKTGSSYEQYF.

This clone is a singleton in its sample. The chain joins TRBV18 to TRBJ1-1; weak D call: TRBD1 (5 bases). Trimming removed 3 bases from V and 0 bases from J, with 11 bases in between. Germline CDR1 KGHSH, CDR2 LQKENI. The CDR3 runs to 15 residues. CDR3 loop: CASSPPGIMNTEAFF. The CDR3 DNA reads TGTGCCAGCTCACCTCCAGGGATCATGAACACTGAAGCTTTCTTT.

This clone was recorded once. The CDR3 bases are TGTGCCAGTAGCATCACTAGCGGGAGGGACAATGAGCAGTTCTTC. Residues: CASSITSGRDNEQFF. This chain joins TRBV19 and TRBJ2-1, with 13 bases aligning to TRBD2. Germline V CDR1 and CDR2: LNHDA, SQIVND (reference sequence). Unmatched junction bases numbered 4, after V lost 6 bases and J lost 5 bases. The CDR3 extends over 15 amino acids.

The V call is TRBV19, the J call TRBJ1-1, with 8 bases matching TRBD1. Germline CDR1 is LNHDA and CDR2 is SQIVND (reference sequence). The CDR3 has 14 residues. After removal of 5 bases from V and 4 bases from J, the junction contained 6 bases not matched to a gene. The CDR3 spells CASSRRGLGTEAFF. For the CDR3, the DNA is TGTGCCAGTAGTCGCAGGGGGCTAGGCACTGAAGCTTTCTTT.

V usage is TRBV5-4 and J usage is TRBJ1-2; a possible D gene is TRBD1 (6 bases). CDR3 length equals 14 residues. Trimming pared 2 bases from V and 3 bases from J, leaving 11 bases between. CDR1 SGHNT and CDR2 YYREEE come from the germline V gene (reference sequence). The CDR3 DNA follows: TGTGCCAGCAGCTTAGCGGGGGCGGACTATGGCTACACCTTC. It codes for CASSLAGADYGYTF.

The chain recombines TRBV28 with TRBJ2-3, with TRBD2 matching 10 bases. V lost 4 bases to trimming and J lost 6 bases; unmatched junction nucleotides: 13. This CDR3 spans 17 amino acids. The germline V gene encodes CDR1 MDHEN and CDR2 SYDVKM. The CDR3 DNA follows: TGTGCCAGCAGTTCATATGGGCTAGCGGGAGTTCGGGATACGCAGTATTTT. Protein product: CASSSYGLAGVRDTQYF.

This chain links TRBV5-1 with TRBJ2-5; 13 bases fit TRBD2. After removal of 3 bases from V and 0 bases from J, the junction contained 8 bases not matched to a gene. There are 18 residues in the CDR3. The V gene's germline CDR1 is SGHRS and CDR2 YFSETQ. The CDR3 is CASSWGTSGVTYQETQYF. Written as DNA, the CDR3 is TGCGCCAGCAGCTGGGGGACTAGCGGGGTAACATACCAAGAGACCCAGTACTTC.

The chain couples TRBV5-1 to TRBJ2-5; 10 nucleotides match TRBD2. This CDR3 contains 15 residues. Germline V gene lookup returns CDR1 SGHRS and CDR2 YFSETQ. V dropped 7 bases and J dropped 2; count of bases not matched to a gene: 8. The CDR3 sequence is CASGTGTSVQETQYF. CDR3 in DNA: TGCGCCAGCGGCACCGGGACTAGCGTACAAGAGACCCAGTACTTC.

The chain uses TRBV15 and TRBJ1-5, with D perhaps TRBD1 (6 bases). The CDR3 runs 17 residues. Germline V gene sequence: CDR1 LNHNV, CDR2 YYDKDF (reference sequence). V lost 0 bases to trimming and J lost 1 base, with 13 bases between them. CDR3 loop: CATSRDVGGQSNQPQHF. The CDR3 nucleotides are TGTGCCACCAGCAGAGATGTCGGGGGGCAAAGCAATCAGCCCCAGCATTTT.

The rearrangement joins TRBV5-1 to TRBJ2-3; D is perhaps TRBD1 (5 bases). V lost 4 bases and J lost 2, with 17 bases in between. Germline V lookup: CDR1 SGHRS, CDR2 YFSETQ. CDR3 length: 16 residues. CDR3 sequence: CASSEQVPPHTDTQYF. As DNA, the CDR3 is TGCGCCAGCAGCGAACAGGTGCCCCCACACACAGATACGCAGTATTTT.

CDR3 in amino acids: CASSRPLGVGNEQFF. CDR3 bases: TGTGCCAGCAGCAGGCCGCTCGGGGTGGGCAATGAGCAGTTCTTC. The chain recombines TRBV6-5 with TRBJ2-1, with D possibly TRBD2 on 5 matching bases. Germline V gives CDR1 MNHEY, CDR2 SVGAGI. The CDR3 has 15 amino acids. With 6 bases removed from V and 6 bases from J, the gap between germline ends came to 18 bases.